Following are 2 T cell receptor beta chains from one sample sequenced in a study of identical twins. One entry per CDR3 protein results from TCRdb running MiXCR on the 5' RACE reads. The sample carries 640,000 or so distinct CDR3 sequences, 6.1% recorded once. The sample was naive T cells sorted from blood. The origin of the receptors is a young man in good health.

This chain links TRBV6-1 with TRBJ1-1; no firm D call. Trimming pared 0 bases from V and 3 bases from J, leaving 2 bases between. The CDR3 has 12 amino acids. Germline V gene data show CDR1 as MNHNS and CDR2 as SASEGT. CDR3 nucleotides: TGTGCCAGCAGTGAAGCTTACACTGAAGCTTTCTTT. Its protein product is CASSEAYTEAFF.

There are many counts of this clonotype. This chain joins TRBV30 and TRBJ2-7; D possibly corresponds to TRBD2 (5 bases). The CDR3 contains 14 residues. Germline CDR1 and CDR2: GTSNPN and SVGIG (reference sequence). Trimming took 2 bases from V and 3 from J, leaving 14 bases between them. The CDR3 here is CAWSSAWTRYEQYF. The CDR3 DNA reads TGTGCCTGGAGTTCGGCCTGGACTCGCTACGAGCAGTACTTC.